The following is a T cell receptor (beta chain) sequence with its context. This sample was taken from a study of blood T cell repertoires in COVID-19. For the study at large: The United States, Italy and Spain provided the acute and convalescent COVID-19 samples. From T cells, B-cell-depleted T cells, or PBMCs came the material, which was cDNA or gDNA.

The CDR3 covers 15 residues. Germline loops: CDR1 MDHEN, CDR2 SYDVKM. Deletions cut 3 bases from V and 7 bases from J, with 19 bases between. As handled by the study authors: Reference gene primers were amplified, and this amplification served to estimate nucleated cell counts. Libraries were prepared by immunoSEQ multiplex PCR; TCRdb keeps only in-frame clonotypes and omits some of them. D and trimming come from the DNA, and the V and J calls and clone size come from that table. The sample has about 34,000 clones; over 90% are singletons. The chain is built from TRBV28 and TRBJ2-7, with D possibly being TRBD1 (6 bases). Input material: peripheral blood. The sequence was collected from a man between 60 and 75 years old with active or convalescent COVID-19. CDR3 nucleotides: TGTGCCAGCAGTTTTCGTTCAGGACAGTGGGTAGAGCAGTACTTC. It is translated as CASSFRSGQWVEQYF.